This is a list of T cell receptor beta chains from one sample in a study of EBV T-cell therapy then PD-1 blockade in nasopharyngeal carcinoma. Measured with immunoSEQ multiplex PCR; TCRdb has only the in-frame clones, and not every one. The sample contains about 20,000 clones, about 80% of which appear only once. These receptors have no known antigen. The specimen was CD8+ T cells from blood, collected at day 266 from a patient whose treatment included autologous EBV-specific T cells and nivolumab. These receptors all stem from a man aged 35 to 55 with nasopharyngeal carcinoma. Each CDR3 is given with its conserved first and last residue. The order of the fields is D gene, clone size, J gene, V gene, CDR3 protein, CDR3 DNA. D genes are given only for firm matches. Size values are once, few and many counts, or a class for expanded clones, and some rows have none.

>TRBD1|.|TRBJ2-7|TRBV30
CAWDPNRGYEQYF
TGTGCCTGGGACCCAAACAGGGGTTACGAGCAGTACTTC
>TRBD1|.|TRBJ2-7|TRBV24-1
CATSDLARTGTDEQYF
TGTGCCACCAGTGACCTTGCCCGGACAGGGACGGACGAGCAGTACTTC
>.|.|TRBJ1-2|TRBV6-2/TRBV6-3
CASSYTFYGYTF
TGTGCCAGCAGTTATACGTTCTATGGCTACACCTTC
>.|.|TRBJ2-6|TRBV6-4
CASRGGAGANVLTF
TGTGCCAGCAGGGGGGGCGCAGGGGCCAACGTCCTGACTTTC
>TRBD1|.|TRBJ1-2|TRBV2
CASTIIGQGTNYGYTF
TGTGCCAGCACGATAATCGGACAGGGTACCAACTATGGCTACACCTTC
>.|.|TRBJ2-5|TRBV30
CAWSVLDTQETQYF
TGTGCCTGGAGTGTACTGGACACCCAAGAGACCCAGTACTTC
>TRBD1|.|TRBJ1-1|TRBV4-1
CASRYRGGTEAFF
TGCGCCAGCAGGTACAGGGGTGGAACTGAAGCTTTCTTT
>TRBD2|.|TRBJ2-3|TRBV6-4
CASSDSLGSSGGTDTQYF
TGTGCCAGCAGTGACTCGTTAGGATCGAGCGGGGGCACAGATACGCAGTATTTT
>TRBD2|.|TRBJ2-5|TRBV6-6
CASSLVGGGYRETQYF
TGTGCCAGCAGTTTGGTCGGCGGGGGGTATAGAGAGACCCAGTACTTC
>.|.|TRBJ1-1|TRBV5-1
CASSLWGALTMNTEAFF
TGCGCCAGCAGCTTGTGGGGGGCCTTAACCATGAACACTGAAGCTTTCTTT
>.|.|TRBJ2-2|TRBV9
CASSVLGPDTGELFF
TGTGCCAGCAGCGTCCTCGGACCCGACACCGGGGAGCTGTTTTTT
>.|once|TRBJ2-1|TRBV15
CATSSRWGNEQFF
TGTGCCACCAGCAGCAGATGGGGCAATGAGCAGTTCTTC
>.|few|TRBJ2-1|TRBV6-2/TRBV6-3
CASSRGMEMNEQFF
TGTGCCAGCAGTAGAGGGATGGAGATGAATGAGCAGTTCTTC
>TRBD1|.|TRBJ1-5|TRBV4-1
CASSQIRGGNQPQHF
TGCGCCAGCAGCCAAATCAGGGGGGGCAATCAGCCCCAGCATTTT
>TRBD1|.|TRBJ2-2|TRBV15
CATSRGTGGTGELFF
TGTGCCACCAGCAGGGGAACAGGGGGCACCGGGGAGCTGTTTTTT
>TRBD1|.|TRBJ2-1|TRBV9
CASSVVGTGVYNEQFF
TGTGCCAGCAGCGTAGTGGGGACAGGGGTCTACAATGAGCAGTTCTTC
>.|.|TRBJ2-3|TRBV13
CASSLSRRDSSTDTQYF
TGTGCCAGCAGCTTATCCCGGAGAGACAGTTCCACAGATACGCAGTATTTT
>TRBD1|.|TRBJ1-1|TRBV10-3
CAISGFKGQPGNTEAFF
TGTGCCATCAGTGGTTTCAAGGGACAGCCGGGGAACACTGAAGCTTTCTTT
>.|.|TRBJ2-2|TRBV6-2/TRBV6-3
CASSQSAERHTGELFF
TGTGCCAGCAGTCAGAGCGCGGAGCGGCACACCGGGGAGCTGTTTTTT